The next 5 T cell receptor beta chains were all read from a single sample in a study of T-cell reconstitution after alpha-beta-depleted transplantation in children (dated by TCRdb to the mid-2010s). Library preparation was by PCR. The sequencing machine was an Illumina HiSeq 2500. Molecular barcoding was employed in the preparation of TCR libraries, with unique molecular identifiers being used to normalize TCRbeta repertoire quantification. TCRdb reworked the public reads: Q25 trimming with fastp, MiXCR clone assembly, productive beta chains retained. Every entry covers one CDR3 protein and lists the most common genes and DNA from its rows. The sample profile shows 200,000 to 250,000 distinct CDR3 sequences; approximately 12% of them were found once. The top ten hold 2% to 3% of the sample. Sequencing was performed on PBMCs from the stem cell graft donor, taken from the stem cell graft. The receptor set was obtained from a human donor who donated a stem cell graft to a child with acute lymphoblastic leukemia.

With regard to this clonotype: A read error is possible here, since a much larger clone lies one base away. The J gene is TRBJ2-3, the V gene TRBV5-6, with TRBD2 as a possible D gene (6 bases). CDR3 length: 14 amino acids. The V end lost 4 bases, the J end lost 2 bases, and 11 bases lay between the germline ends. CDR1 is SGHDT, CDR2 YYEEEE, per germline. For the CDR3, the DNA is TGTGCCAGCAGCGAGGACTACTTCACAGATACGCAGTATTTT. Amino acids: CASSEDYFTDTQYF.

This clonotype was observed at least ten times. V and J are TRBV27 and TRBJ2-2, with D hard to call. CDR1 is MNHEY, CDR2 SMNVEV, per germline (reference sequence). This CDR3 has 13 residues. V was trimmed by 7 bases and J by 4 bases, leaving 10 bases between them. CDR3 sequence: CASKDGSTGELFF. The CDR3, as DNA: TGTGCCAGCAAGGACGGATCCACCGGGGAGCTGTTTTTT.

Turning to this clonotype: A clone one base away is much larger, so this may be a read error. The rearrangement joins TRBV7-2 to TRBJ1-2; tentatively, D is TRBD1 (5 bases). Germline V CDR1 and CDR2: SGHTA, FQGNSA. This CDR3 is 16 amino acids long. Here the CDR3 DNA reads TGTGCCAGCAGCTTAAGAGGGGCAAGAGCTAACTATGTCTACACCTTC. It yields the protein CASSLRGARANYVYTF. The whole variable domain, remainder taken from reference TRBV7-2 and TRBJ1-2, is GAGVSQSPSNKVTEKGKDVELRCDPISGHTALYWYRQSLGQGLEFLIYFQGNSAPDKSGLPSDRFSAERTGGSVSTLTIQRTQQEDSAVYLCASSLRGARANYVYTFGSGTRLTVV.

This clonotype was seen at least ten times. V is TRBV29-1 and J is TRBJ1-4; weak D call: TRBD1 (5 bases). CDR1 SQVTM and CDR2 ANQGSEA come from the germline V gene. V lost 0 bases and J lost 10, with 18 bases in between. This CDR3 has 15 residues. The CDR3 bases are TGCAGCGTTGAAGATGGCCCCGGATCGAGGGGAAAACTGTTTTTT. Residues: CSVEDGPGSRGKLFF.

Many counts were recorded for this clonotype. The chain is built from TRBV29-1 and TRBJ1-2, with D perhaps TRBD1 (6 bases). The CDR3 loop spans 12 amino acids. V lost 6 bases and J lost 3, with 11 bases in between. Germline assignment: CDR1 SQVTM and CDR2 ANQGSEA. CDR3 bases: TGCAGCGTAGTTGGACAGCACTATGGCTACACCTTC. Protein: CSVVGQHYGYTF. The full variable domain, with the rest looked up from reference TRBV29-1 and TRBJ1-2, is SAVISQKPSRDICQRGTSLTIQCQVDSQVTMMFWYRQQPGQSLTLIATANQGSEATYESGFVIDKFPISRPNLTFSTLTVSNMSPEDSSIYLCSVVGQHYGYTFGSGTRLTVV.